Reported below is one T cell receptor (beta chain). What it recognizes is unknown. The data originate from a study of CD8+ T cells in alopecia areata. Study findings and constraints: Whereas mice showed it more clearly, TCR sharing across patients was murkier, possibly because of HLA. More clonal than normal scalp was lesional scalp, particularly alopecia totalis/universalis.

Investigators isolated RNA and reverse transcribed it into cDNA to act as the sequencing template. Some clones are missing from TCRdb's copy, which holds only in-frame ones; the method was immunoSEQ multiplex PCR. This table has about 56,000 clones, almost 97% appearing once. The CDR3 is 21 amino acids. The V segment lost 0 bases and the J segment 0 bases; nucleotides outside the gene matches: 10. Germline V CDR1 and CDR2: SGHRS, YFSETQ. This sequence was found in a human donor with alopecia areata. Sample: CD8+ T cells sorted from blood, taken at week 0. The V call is TRBV5-1, the J call TRBJ2-6, with TRBD2 identical over 12 bases. CDR3 sequence: CASSLGLAGAYERSGANVLTF. The CDR3 DNA is TGCGCCAGCAGCTTGGGACTAGCGGGGGCCTACGAACGCTCTGGGGCCAACGTCCTGACTTTC.